One T cell receptor (beta chain) is described in this entry. In its sample, this clonotype was seen a few times. Its specific antigen is unknown. No qualities accompany the bases; no much larger clone lies one base away. These data are taken from a study of lung T cells in sarcoidosis with Löfgren's syndrome (dated by TCRdb to between 2016 and 2019). About the full investigation: Sarcoidosis was described as a granulomatous, mainly pulmonary disease marked by CD4+ T cell accumulation in bronchoalveolar lavage fluid. The repertoire analyses centered on Lofgren's syndrome patients.

The instrument given in TCRdb is Illumina MiSeq. Through fastp at Q25 and MiXCR, TCRdb rebuilt clones from the public reads, retaining in-frame beta chains. Rows matching on CDR3 protein sequence are summarized as one entry with the most common DNA and genes. Recorded for this sample are roughly 63,000 distinct CDR3 sequences; 20% to 25% of them occurred a single time. The ten largest clones take up about 2% of the sample. Overall study results and their limits: Multiple Lofgren's syndrome patients were reported to share TRAV12-1 and TRBV2 CDR3 motifs, a finding that suggests public CD4+ TCR repertoires. Compared with control subjects, Lofgren's syndrome patients were reported to have TRAV12-1 and TRBV2 as the most expanded V gene segments. In alphabeta pairing analysis, TRAV12-1 preferentially paired with TRBV2, and these paired TCRs showed CDR3 homology. Recognition of a sarcoidosis-associated antigen was only suggested, and the antigen itself remained putative and was not identified.

At the junction V is shortened by 10 bases and J by 3 bases, with 9 bases in between. The cysteine opens and the phenylalanine closes a CDR3 of 12 amino acids. Here the CDR3 DNA is all that survives: 36 bases in frame from base 1. The germline V gene encodes CDR1 MNHNS and CDR2 SASEGT. Material: CD4+ T cells from PBMCs. This receptor was identified in a human donor with sarcoidosis (Löfgren's syndrome or another form), or a control subject (not recorded which). This chain is built from TRBV6-1 and TRBJ1-4; the D gene is perhaps TRBD1, on 6 matching bases. This receptor has the CDR3 CATDSPNEKLFF. The DNA sequence reads TGTGCCACGGACAGCCCTAATGAAAAACTGTTTTTT.